What follows are 25 T cell receptor beta chains derived from one specimen sequenced in a study of blood T cells in healthy people across ages. Using a J-beta primer mix together with a sample-barcoded 5' primer, a second PCR was run for roughly 6 to 12 cycles. TCRdb passed the 5' RACE reads through MiXCR, listing each CDR3 protein once. The sample shows around 970,000 distinct CDR3 sequences, about 53% of them seen only once. The sample consisted of blood. These receptors were taken from a woman aged 60-75 years in good health.

The genes are TRBV29-1 and TRBJ2-7; TRBD2 aligns across 8 bases. Germline values: CDR1 SQVTM, CDR2 ANQGSEA. V lost 6 bases to trimming and J lost 2 bases; unmatched junction nucleotides: 9. This CDR3 is built from 14 residues. This CDR3 reads CSVGGRTSPYEQYF. Here the CDR3 DNA reads TGCAGCGTGGGAGGCCGGACTAGCCCCTACGAGCAGTACTTC.

The rearrangement joins TRBV4-1 to TRBJ1-5, with D uncertain. The CDR3 extends over 16 amino acids. V shed 0 bases and J shed 0 bases, with 9 bases lying between them. CDR1 and CDR2 (germline): MGHRA, YSYEKL. Here the CDR3 DNA reads TGCGCCAGCAGCCAAGATAGAGGAGGTAGCAATCAGCCCCAGCATTTT. This sequence encodes CASSQDRGGSNQPQHF.

The J gene is TRBJ2-4, the V gene TRBV7-2, with D tentatively TRBD2 (5 bases). The DNA end is more similar to TRBJ2-7, so the J call may be wrong. The germline V gene has CDR1 SGHTA and CDR2 FQGNSA. The length of the CDR3 is 15 residues. As DNA, the CDR3 is TGTGCCAGCAGCGCTCGACGGGGAGCGAACGACGAGCAGTACTTC. It encodes CASSARRGANDEQYF.

The chain has TRBV9 and TRBJ2-3, with D hard to call. V was trimmed by 0 bases and J by 5 bases, leaving 13 bases between them. CDR3 length: 15 amino acids. The germline CDR1 and CDR2 sequences are SGDLS and YYNGEE. CDR3 residues: CASSVAGQSGDTQYF. CDR3 nucleotide sequence: TGTGCCAGCAGCGTAGCAGGTCAAAGTGGAGATACGCAGTATTTT.

This clonotype was recorded once. The chain is built from TRBV6-1 and TRBJ2-1, with D possibly being TRBD1 (5 bases). The germline gives CDR1 MNHNS, CDR2 SASEGT. CDR3 size: 14 residues. V was trimmed by 5 bases and J by 4 bases, leaving 12 bases between them. The CDR3 is CASSNSQGYNEQFF. CDR3 coding DNA: TGTGCCAGCAGTAATAGCCAGGGTTACAATGAGCAGTTCTTC.

This clonotype was observed a handful of times. V is TRBV4-3 and J is TRBJ2-7, with D hard to call. The CDR3 extends over 15 amino acids. Germline-derived CDR1 and CDR2 are LGHNA and YSLEER. V lost 3 bases, J lost 0 bases, and 12 bases lay in between. The CDR3 region has the DNA TGCGCCAGCAGCCAGACACTCTTCCTCTCCTACGAGCAGTACTTC. Its protein is CASSQTLFLSYEQYF.

The CDR3 spells CSARDRLAGGPWFNEQYF. Here the CDR3 DNA reads TGCAGTGCTAGAGATCGGCTAGCGGGAGGGCCGTGGTTCAATGAGCAGTACTTC. This chain connects TRBV20-1 to TRBJ2-1; 12 nucleotides align to TRBD2. The DNA end lines up better with TRBJ2-7; the J call may be wrong. This CDR3 region has 18 residues. Germline V gene data show CDR1 as DFQATT and CDR2 as SNEGSKA (reference sequence).

This clonotype has only a few counts. The J gene is TRBJ2-7, the V gene TRBV6-2 or TRBV6-3; D is undetermined. Looked up from germline, CDR1 is MNHEY and CDR2 is SVGEGT. V dropped 8 bases and J dropped 3 bases, with 17 bases sitting between them. The CDR3 is made up of 14 amino acids. The CDR3 DNA sequence: TGTGCCAGCCACGTTGACCCTACGGGCTACGAGCAGTACTTC. Translated, it gives CASHVDPTGYEQYF.

V usage is TRBV20-1 and J usage is TRBJ2-7; D is unclear. CDR1 and CDR2 (germline): DFQATT, SNEGSKA (reference sequence). Trimming pared 1 base from V and 5 bases from J, leaving 12 bases between. The CDR3 runs 13 residues. The DNA of the CDR3 is TGCAGTGCTAGAGCGCCAGGCCGTGACGAGCAGTACTTC. Translation: CSARAPGRDEQYF.

This clonotype was counted many times. The rearrangement joins TRBV29-1 to TRBJ2-7, with 11 bases matching TRBD1. V shed 6 bases, J shed 5 bases, and the junction held 9 bases outside the gene matches. CDR1 and CDR2 from the germline V gene are SQVTM and ANQGSEA. The CDR3 totals 14 residues. The CDR3 nucleotides are TGCAGCGTGGAGGGACAGGGGGAATATCACGAGCAGTACTTC. Translation: CSVEGQGEYHEQYF.

The CDR3 DNA is TGTGCCAGCTCACCGGCGACACGGAACACTGAAGCTTTCTTT. It is translated as CASSPATRNTEAFF. The rearrangement uses TRBV18 and TRBJ1-1; no clear D. CDR1 and CDR2 (germline): KGHSH, LQKENI. Deletions cut 3 bases from V and 1 base from J, with 9 bases between. This CDR3 has 14 amino acids.

This sequence joins TRBV2 and TRBJ2-1, with D possibly called TRBD1 or TRBD2 (6 bases each). The CDR3 sequence is 16 residues long. The germline V gene encodes CDR1 SNHLY and CDR2 FYNNEI. Trimming pared 3 bases from V and 4 bases from J, leaving 16 bases between. CDR3 sequence: CASSDEPQGRYNEQFF. For the CDR3, the DNA is TGTGCCAGCAGTGACGAGCCTCAGGGGAGGTACAATGAGCAGTTCTTC.

This clonotype was found a few times. J is TRBJ2-5 and V is TRBV6-2 or TRBV6-3; either TRBD1 or TRBD2 may supply D (5 bases each). The better agreement between TRBJ2-7 and the DNA end casts doubt on the J call. The CDR3 runs to 16 residues. CDR1 MNHEY and CDR2 SVGEGT come from the germline V gene. The CDR3 here is CASSSSIRDRLREQYF. Here the CDR3 DNA reads TGTGCCAGCAGTTCCTCCATCCGGGACCGACTGCGCGAGCAGTACTTC.

This clonotype was detected only a few times. The V call is TRBV29-1, the J call TRBJ2-5, with 12 bases identical to TRBD2. V shed 4 bases and J 4 bases; nucleotides not matched to a gene: 4. The CDR3 is made up of 14 amino acids. CDR1 and CDR2 from the germline V gene are SQVTM and ANQGSEA. The CDR3 DNA follows: TGCAGCGTTGGGGCTAGCGGGAGGGTAGAGACCCAGTACTTC. It encodes CSVGASGRVETQYF.

This clonotype has just a few counts. A much larger clone is a single base away; this may be a read error. The V call is TRBV19, the J call TRBJ2-5; 7 bases fit TRBD1. The J segment lost 11 bases and the V segment lost 1 base, leaving 7 bases of the junction unmatched. The CDR3 totals 13 residues. CDR1 and CDR2 (germline): LNHDA, SQIVND (reference sequence). CDR3 nucleotide sequence: TGTGCCAGTAGTATAGGACAGGGCTACGGGCAGTACTTC. It specifies CASSIGQGYGQYF.

The rearrangement uses TRBV11-1 and TRBJ2-2; D is unresolved. V dropped 3 bases and J dropped 8 bases, with 7 bases sitting between them. Germline assignment: CDR1 SGHAT and CDR2 FQDESV (reference sequence). The CDR3 extends over 12 amino acids. CDR3 bases: TGTGCCAGCAGCTTCCAAATGGGGGAGCTGTTTTTT. Its translation: CASSFQMGELFF.

This clonotype was seen ten or more times. The chain recombines TRBV12-3 or TRBV12-4 with TRBJ1-2, with 10 bases matching TRBD1. The CDR3 loop spans 15 amino acids. The J segment lost 4 bases and the V segment lost 6 bases, leaving 8 bases of the junction unmatched. Here the CDR3 DNA reads TGTGCCAGCAGCCCCGGGACAGGGGACGTCTATGGCTACACCTTC. Residues: CASSPGTGDVYGYTF.

A few counts support this clonotype. V usage is TRBV5-1 and J usage is TRBJ2-1, with D uncertain. Trimming left V 0 bases short and J 0 bases short, with 7 bases between. From germline, CDR1 is SGHRS and CDR2 YFSETQ. The CDR3 length is 15 residues. CDR3 amino acids: CASSLVARSYNEQFF. The CDR3 coding sequence is TGCGCCAGCAGCTTGGTCGCTCGCTCCTACAATGAGCAGTTCTTC.

This chain connects TRBV14 to TRBJ2-6; D is possibly TRBD2 (6 bases). Germline-derived CDR1 and CDR2 are SGHDN and FVKESK. This CDR3 contains 17 residues. V dropped 4 bases and J dropped 1 base, with 14 bases sitting between them. The chain's CDR3 is CASSRRGGRSGANVLTF. The DNA for the CDR3 is TGTGCCAGCAGCCGGAGGGGAGGTCGTTCTGGGGCCAACGTCCTGACTTTC.

Only a few counts were recorded for this clonotype. The chain is built from TRBV14 and TRBJ2-5, with D possibly TRBD1 on 5 matching bases. Deletions cut 2 bases from V and 2 bases from J, with 12 bases between. The CDR3 covers 15 residues. CDR1 is SGHDN, CDR2 FVKESK, per germline. The CDR3 DNA reads as TGTGCCAGCAGCCAATGGTCAGGGTCACAAGAGACCCAGTACTTC. Translated, it gives CASSQWSGSQETQYF.

The CDR3 loop is CASSRAGTEAFF. The CDR3 DNA sequence: TGTGCCAGCAGCCGCGCCGGGACTGAAGCTTTCTTT. The rearrangement links TRBV3-1 to TRBJ1-1; no clear D. V lost 4 bases to trimming and J lost 5 bases, with 8 bases between them. The CDR3 runs to 12 residues. Germline-derived CDR1 and CDR2 are LGHDT and YNNKEL (reference sequence).

Worth noting for this clonotype: A much larger clone lies a single base off, so this may be a read error. The CDR3 ends on some other residue instead of the conserved phenylalanine or tryptophan, so this is likely a read error. This chain uses TRBV4-1 with TRBJ1-1, with D possibly being TRBD1 (6 bases). Germline V gene data show CDR1 as MGHRA and CDR2 as YSYEKL. This CDR3 comprises 14 residues. The germline V and J ends were trimmed by 7 bases and 3 bases, with 15 bases remaining between them. The CDR3, as DNA: TGCGCCAGCAACACGGCCGCAGGGGACACTGAAGCTTTCTTA. Protein: CASNTAAGDTEAFL.

Points on this clonotype: The junction and the germline gene differ at one end; a read error may be behind it. The chain links TRBV29-1 to TRBJ2-3; D is ambiguous. Germline loops: CDR1 SQVTM, CDR2 ANQGSEA. This CDR3 has 12 residues. The CDR3 protein is CSVEESTDTQYF. The CDR3 DNA sequence: TGCAGCGTGGAAGAGAGCACAGATACGCAGTATTTT.

The chain is built from TRBV16 and TRBJ2-7; TRBD1 agrees at 8 bases. This CDR3 contains 20 residues. Germline V gene lookup returns CDR1 KGHSY and CDR2 FQNENV. V lost 8 bases, J lost 3 bases, and 27 bases stayed unmatched. CDR3 DNA: TGTGCCAGCTACCGGGACAGGATTTGGCTCAATCCACGGAATTACTACGAGCAGTACTTC. Protein: CASYRDRIWLNPRNYYEQYF.

The chain couples TRBV25-1 to TRBJ1-4; 7 bases agree with TRBD1. The CDR3 consists of 13 residues. The V and J ends lost 5 bases and 10 bases, in that order; junction bases with no gene match: 7. The germline gives CDR1 MGHDK, CDR2 SYGVNS. The DNA for the CDR3 is TGTGCCAGCAGTCCCCAGGGGGGATCAAAACTGTTTTTT. This gives the protein CASSPQGGSKLFF.